These T cell receptor beta chains were read from a single sample in a study of cytomegalovirus exposure and HLA in healthy donors. The assay was immunoSEQ multiplex PCR, and TCRdb's table has in-frame clones only and misses some. The table includes around 150,000 clones, 75% to 80% detected once. Sample: PBMCs. Receptors were obtained from a man in his fifties or sixties in good health and CMV-seropositive. The CDR3 runs from the conserved cysteine through the conserved F or W. Fields, in order: V gene, clone size, D gene, J gene, CDR3 DNA, CDR3 protein. The D gene is left open where the match is weak. Clone size is stated in some rows and not others, as once, few, many or a class when expanded.

V gene: TRBV5-1; clone size: .; D gene: TRBD1; J gene: TRBJ2-1; CDR3 DNA: TGCGCCAGCACCGGGCAGGGGGCAGTGGGTGAGCAGTTCTTC; CDR3 protein: CASTGQGAVGEQFF
V gene: TRBV28; clone size: .; D gene: .; J gene: TRBJ1-2; CDR3 DNA: TGTGCCAGCAGTGCTGCGGGGTCCCTCCGGGGCTACACCTTC; CDR3 protein: CASSAAGSLRGYTF
V gene: TRBV10-3; clone size: .; D gene: TRBD1; J gene: TRBJ1-5; CDR3 DNA: TGTGCCATCAGTGATTCAGGGGGGAGCAATCAGCCCCAGCATTTT; CDR3 protein: CAISDSGGSNQPQHF
V gene: TRBV29-1; clone size: .; D gene: .; J gene: TRBJ1-2; CDR3 DNA: TGCAGCGTGAAGGACAGAACTGGCTACACCTTC; CDR3 protein: CSVKDRTGYTF
V gene: TRBV2; clone size: .; D gene: .; J gene: TRBJ2-2; CDR3 DNA: TGTGCCAGCAGTGATCCGGCAGGGGCCACCGGGGAGCTGTTTTTT; CDR3 protein: CASSDPAGATGELFF
V gene: TRBV19; clone size: .; D gene: .; J gene: TRBJ2-2; CDR3 DNA: TGTGCCAGTAGCCTAACAGGGATTACATCCGGGGAGCTGTTTTTT; CDR3 protein: CASSLTGITSGELFF
V gene: TRBV4-1; clone size: .; D gene: TRBD2; J gene: TRBJ2-5; CDR3 DNA: TGCGCCAGCAGCCAAGATCGAGCGGGGGGGCCGGAGACCCAGTACTTC; CDR3 protein: CASSQDRAGGPETQYF
V gene: TRBV5-4; clone size: .; D gene: TRBD1; J gene: TRBJ2-5; CDR3 DNA: TGTGCCAGCAGCTTAGAAGGACAGGGCCAGACCCAGTACTTC; CDR3 protein: CASSLEGQGQTQYF
V gene: TRBV5-1; clone size: .; D gene: .; J gene: TRBJ1-1; CDR3 DNA: TGCGCCAGCAGCTCCCAGGGGCCTATGAACACTGAAGCTTTCTTT; CDR3 protein: CASSSQGPMNTEAFF
V gene: TRBV6-1; clone size: .; D gene: TRBD2; J gene: TRBJ2-3; CDR3 DNA: TGTGCCAGCAGTGGGAGCGGGGCTAGCACAGATACGCAGTATTTT; CDR3 protein: CASSGSGASTDTQYF
V gene: TRBV6-5; clone size: .; D gene: .; J gene: TRBJ2-1; CDR3 DNA: TGTGCCAGCAGCCCTCCACCGGGAAACAATGAGCAGTTCTTC; CDR3 protein: CASSPPPGNNEQFF
V gene: TRBV9; clone size: .; D gene: TRBD2; J gene: TRBJ2-2; CDR3 DNA: TGTGCCAGCAGCACCTCTAGCGGGAGTAACACCGGGGAGCTGTTTTTT; CDR3 protein: CASSTSSGSNTGELFF
V gene: TRBV5-1; clone size: .; D gene: TRBD1; J gene: TRBJ2-5; CDR3 DNA: TGCGCCAGCAGCGCCGGGACAGGGAAAGTAGAGACCCAGTACTTC; CDR3 protein: CASSAGTGKVETQYF
V gene: TRBV5-6; clone size: .; D gene: .; J gene: TRBJ1-5; CDR3 DNA: TGTGCCAGCAGCTCCCTGGGGGGTCAGCCCCAGCATTTT; CDR3 protein: CASSSLGGQPQHF
V gene: TRBV6-4; clone size: once; D gene: TRBD1; J gene: TRBJ2-6; CDR3 DNA: TGTGCCAGTCTTAGGCGGACAGGGTTTACTGGGGCCAACGTCCTGACTTTC; CDR3 protein: CASLRRTGFTGANVLTF
V gene: TRBV9; clone size: .; D gene: .; J gene: TRBJ1-2; CDR3 DNA: TGTGCCAGCAGCGTAGAGGTGGCAGGGGATAACTATGGCTACACCTTC; CDR3 protein: CASSVEVAGDNYGYTF
V gene: TRBV19; clone size: .; D gene: .; J gene: TRBJ2-6; CDR3 DNA: TGTGCCAGTAGTTCCACCATGAGTGGGGCCAACGTCCTGACTTTC; CDR3 protein: CASSSTMSGANVLTF
V gene: TRBV6-5; clone size: .; D gene: .; J gene: TRBJ2-3; CDR3 DNA: TGTGCCAGCAGAACGGGTTATCACGATACGCAGTATTTT; CDR3 protein: CASRTGYHDTQYF
V gene: TRBV5-1; clone size: .; D gene: TRBD1; J gene: TRBJ1-4; CDR3 DNA: TGCGCCAGCAGCTTGGACAGGGGGCATGAAAAACTGTTTTTT; CDR3 protein: CASSLDRGHEKLFF
V gene: TRBV6-5; clone size: once; D gene: TRBD1; J gene: TRBJ1-1; CDR3 DNA: TGTGCCAGCAGTGGACGGACAGGGCAGTACACTGAAGCTTTCTTT; CDR3 protein: CASSGRTGQYTEAFF
V gene: TRBV11-3; clone size: .; D gene: .; J gene: TRBJ2-1; CDR3 DNA: TGTGCCAGCAGCCTGTCAGGGCTGGGTGAGCAGTTCTTC; CDR3 protein: CASSLSGLGEQFF
V gene: TRBV10-3; clone size: .; D gene: .; J gene: TRBJ1-2; CDR3 DNA: TGTGCCATCAGTTCTTTCGGGGAAAACTATGGCTACACCTTC; CDR3 protein: CAISSFGENYGYTF
V gene: TRBV4-1; clone size: .; D gene: TRBD1; J gene: TRBJ1-1; CDR3 DNA: TGCGCCAGCAGGGACCGACAGGGGATTGGTGAAGCTTTCTTT; CDR3 protein: CASRDRQGIGEAFF
V gene: TRBV15; clone size: .; D gene: TRBD1; J gene: TRBJ2-7; CDR3 DNA: TGTGCCACCTCGCTGTTGGGACAGGGGTCACGCGAGCAGTACTTC; CDR3 protein: CATSLLGQGSREQYF
V gene: TRBV14; clone size: .; D gene: .; J gene: TRBJ1-2; CDR3 DNA: TGTGCCAGCAGCCAAGAAGAGGGGACTCCCGATTACACCTTC; CDR3 protein: CASSQEEGTPDYTF
V gene: TRBV6-1; clone size: .; D gene: .; J gene: TRBJ2-7; CDR3 DNA: TGTGCCAGCAGTGACCGCGGGGCCGGCCGATTGGCTTACTACGAGCAGTACTTC; CDR3 protein: CASSDRGAGRLAYYEQYF
V gene: TRBV5-1; clone size: .; D gene: TRBD1; J gene: TRBJ1-2; CDR3 DNA: TGCGCCAGCAGCGAGCGGTCCGGGACAGTAGTTTATGGCTACACCTTC; CDR3 protein: CASSERSGTVVYGYTF
V gene: TRBV5-8; clone size: .; D gene: .; J gene: TRBJ2-1; CDR3 DNA: TGTGCCAGCAGCATAGGACAGCCCCACTACAATGAGCAGTTCTTC; CDR3 protein: CASSIGQPHYNEQFF
V gene: TRBV15; clone size: .; D gene: TRBD1; J gene: TRBJ1-1; CDR3 DNA: TGTGCCACCAGCAGAACTCGAACACCGGGACAGGGTAACACTGAAGCTTTCTTT; CDR3 protein: CATSRTRTPGQGNTEAFF
V gene: TRBV4-1; clone size: .; D gene: TRBD1; J gene: TRBJ1-1; CDR3 DNA: TGCGCCAGCAGCCAAGAAGGACAGGCCACTGAAGCTTTCTTT; CDR3 protein: CASSQEGQATEAFF
V gene: TRBV27; clone size: .; D gene: TRBD1; J gene: TRBJ1-5; CDR3 DNA: TGTGCCAGCAGTACCGGGACAGGGGTTCGAGGCAATCAGCCCCAGCATTTT; CDR3 protein: CASSTGTGVRGNQPQHF
V gene: TRBV2; clone size: .; D gene: .; J gene: TRBJ1-3; CDR3 DNA: TGTGCCGGAGGCTCTGGAAACACCATATATTTT; CDR3 protein: CAGGSGNTIYF
V gene: TRBV6-1; clone size: .; D gene: .; J gene: TRBJ2-3; CDR3 DNA: TGTGCCAGCAGTGAAGGGGCAGGGGGGATGCCAGATACGCAGTATTTT; CDR3 protein: CASSEGAGGMPDTQYF
V gene: TRBV2; clone size: .; D gene: TRBD1; J gene: TRBJ1-1; CDR3 DNA: TGTGCCAGCACTCGGGACAGGGGGATCGCTGAAGCTTTCTTT; CDR3 protein: CASTRDRGIAEAFF
V gene: TRBV25-1; clone size: few; D gene: TRBD1; J gene: TRBJ1-1; CDR3 DNA: TGTGCCAGCAGTGAATTCGGGACAGGGGTGTTTGAAGCTTTCTTT; CDR3 protein: CASSEFGTGVFEAFF
V gene: TRBV10-3; clone size: .; D gene: TRBD1; J gene: TRBJ1-6; CDR3 DNA: TGTGCCATCAGTGGACAGGGGGATAATTCACCCCTCCACTTT; CDR3 protein: CAISGQGDNSPLHF
V gene: TRBV5-1; clone size: .; D gene: .; J gene: TRBJ1-6; CDR3 DNA: TGCGCCAGCAGCTTGGATCCCGGGAACAAAGGGAATTCACCCCTCCACTTT; CDR3 protein: CASSLDPGNKGNSPLHF
V gene: TRBV7-3; clone size: .; D gene: .; J gene: TRBJ1-1; CDR3 DNA: TGTGCCAGCAGCTTAGGGGCCTCGAACACTGAAGCTTTCTTT; CDR3 protein: CASSLGASNTEAFF
V gene: TRBV18; clone size: .; D gene: .; J gene: TRBJ1-1; CDR3 DNA: TGTGCCAGCTCTTCTCAGGGAGGCACTGAAGCTTTCTTT; CDR3 protein: CASSSQGGTEAFF
V gene: TRBV28; clone size: .; D gene: TRBD1; J gene: TRBJ1-4; CDR3 DNA: TGTGCCAGCAGCACCGGGACAGGGGGCAGGAAACTGTTTTTT; CDR3 protein: CASSTGTGGRKLFF
V gene: TRBV4-3; clone size: .; D gene: .; J gene: TRBJ1-2; CDR3 DNA: TGCGCCAGCAGCCAAGATCTCTCTAGGAGGGATGGCTACACCTTC; CDR3 protein: CASSQDLSRRDGYTF
V gene: TRBV7-2; clone size: .; D gene: TRBD1; J gene: TRBJ2-5; CDR3 DNA: TGTGCCAGCAGCTTAACAGGGGCCCAAGAGACCCAGTACTTC; CDR3 protein: CASSLTGAQETQYF
V gene: TRBV7-2; clone size: .; D gene: .; J gene: TRBJ2-1; CDR3 DNA: TGTGCCAGCAGTGCGAGTCCCTACAATGAGCAGTTCTTC; CDR3 protein: CASSASPYNEQFF
V gene: TRBV7-2; clone size: .; D gene: .; J gene: TRBJ1-5; CDR3 DNA: TGTGCCAGCAGCTTAGGGAGGGCAGGGACGGGTGGGAATCAGCCCCAGCATTTT; CDR3 protein: CASSLGRAGTGGNQPQHF
V gene: TRBV19; clone size: .; D gene: TRBD1; J gene: TRBJ1-1; CDR3 DNA: TGTGCCAGTAGTACACGACAGGGGGCTGGGAACACTGAAGCTTTCTTT; CDR3 protein: CASSTRQGAGNTEAFF
V gene: TRBV2; clone size: .; D gene: .; J gene: TRBJ1-5; CDR3 DNA: TGTGCCAGCAGTCCGCAACTCGCTGGTGGCAATCAGCCCCAGCATTTT; CDR3 protein: CASSPQLAGGNQPQHF
V gene: TRBV4-2; clone size: few; D gene: .; J gene: TRBJ2-7; CDR3 DNA: TGTGCCAGCAGCCACGACAGTTCCTCCTACGAGCAGTACTTC; CDR3 protein: CASSHDSSSYEQYF
V gene: TRBV6-4; clone size: .; D gene: .; J gene: TRBJ1-6; CDR3 DNA: TGTGCCAGCAGTGAGGGGACTCGCAATTCACCCCTCCACTTT; CDR3 protein: CASSEGTRNSPLHF
V gene: TRBV5-4; clone size: few; D gene: .; J gene: TRBJ2-5; CDR3 DNA: TGTGCCAGCAGCCTCCAGGTTGAGGAGACCCAGTACTTC; CDR3 protein: CASSLQVEETQYF
V gene: TRBV5-1; clone size: .; D gene: TRBD1; J gene: TRBJ1-1; CDR3 DNA: TGCGCCAGCAGTGAGGACAGGGGGCCGGCTTTCTTT; CDR3 protein: CASSEDRGPAFF
V gene: TRBV6-5; clone size: few; D gene: .; J gene: TRBJ1-2; CDR3 DNA: TGTGCCAGCAGTTACCAGGGGAAGATAGGCTACACCTTC; CDR3 protein: CASSYQGKIGYTF
V gene: TRBV5-1; clone size: .; D gene: .; J gene: TRBJ1-5; CDR3 DNA: TGCGCCAGCAGCTTAGGGGTCCCAGGCCCCCCTAATCAGCCCCAGCATTTT; CDR3 protein: CASSLGVPGPPNQPQHF
V gene: TRBV4-3; clone size: .; D gene: TRBD2; J gene: TRBJ2-3; CDR3 DNA: TGCGCCAGCAGCCCCCGAGAGTCTAGCGGGGGGGCTGATACGCAGTATTTT; CDR3 protein: CASSPRESSGGADTQYF
V gene: TRBV5-1; clone size: .; D gene: TRBD1; J gene: TRBJ1-2; CDR3 DNA: TGCGCCAGCAGCCCCCCGGACAGGGTCAATGGTGGCTACACCTTC; CDR3 protein: CASSPPDRVNGGYTF
V gene: TRBV27; clone size: .; D gene: TRBD1; J gene: TRBJ1-2; CDR3 DNA: TGTGCCAGTCACCCCACGGGACAGGGAAACTATGGCTACACCTTC; CDR3 protein: CASHPTGQGNYGYTF